Below, one T cell receptor (beta chain) is given with its context. This clonotype was counted many times. Its antigen specificity is not known. No base quality values were provided; no much bigger clone lies one nucleotide off. This entry is derived from a study of Graves' ophthalmopathy and Graves' hyperthyroidism (dated by TCRdb to about 2018). For the wider study: Peripheral blood samples were taken at the time of initial diagnosis, before any treatment was given. The study used signatures of the TCR beta repertoire to tell Graves' ophthalmopathy apart from Graves' hyperthyroidism and to predict which patients would progress to ophthalmopathy. In total, approximately 130 blood samples were TCR-sequenced: under 45 ophthalmopathy, roughly 77 hyperthyroidism and 17 hyperthyroidism-to-ophthalmopathy patients. To explore V-J signatures that distinguish ophthalmopathy from hyperthyroidism, a discovery set of 100 patients was enrolled, made up of about 40 with ophthalmopathy and 57 with stable hyperthyroidism. An independent validation cohort was composed of fewer than 20 hyperthyroidism patients and more than 15 patients who later progressed from hyperthyroidism to ophthalmopathy. In 6 or 7 hyperthyroidism patients, T-cell repertoires of thyroid tissue and blood were compared. Once sampling was done, hyperthyroidism patients were given methimazole at a starting dose of 30 mg daily, while ophthalmopathy patients were given high-dose intravenous methylprednisolone. General conclusions and limits of the study: No statistical method was used to set the sample size in advance, and the investigators knew which group each participant was assigned to. Among expanded thyroid clonotypes with frequency above 0.001, most also showed up in blood, which suggests that blood repertoires may reflect the thyroid immune response. In validation, the model predicted ophthalmopathy progression with more than 55% sensitivity and around 72% specificity; some twelve predicted patients were CT-confirmed with GO in a median of around 6 months. Ophthalmopathy was separated from stable hyperthyroidism by the 13-signature model with 85% to 90% sensitivity and around 81% specificity in cross-validation and with 80%/75% in the test set.

For repertoire sequencing, the TCR beta CDR3 regions were amplified from RNA transcripts. A first-round RT-PCR used HTBI primers with the Qiagen OneStep RT-PCR kit, followed by a second-round multiplex PCR, size selection and purification. The libraries underwent paired-end sequencing with 100 bp reads on an Illumina HiSeq2000. In the paper's pipeline: Reads were processed with SOAPnuke, discarding reads with adapters, uncalled bases, mean Phred below 15, or no exact constant-primer or identifier match. High-quality paired reads were merged with COPE v1.2.5. Clonotypes were defined as unique nucleotide sequences and were aligned to IMGT TRB V, D and J references using MiTCR v1.1. Only V-J combinations with frequency above 0.0001 were analysed, covering around 99% of repertoires. For each V-J combination, a TCR clonal expansion and chaos score was defined as F50 clonal expansion divided by the chaos observed in the TCRdist matrix. Welch's t-statistics and random forest were used to reduce features to more than ten V-J combinations, which were fed into a naive Bayes classifier. Thyroid-blood repertoire similarity was quantified with the Morisita-Horn index. The public reads were run again by TCRdb, first through fastp at Q25 and then through MiXCR, and only productive beta chains were kept. Each entry merges the rows of one CDR3 protein and shows their most common DNA and genes. These V and J calls derive from TCRdb rather than the authors' analysis. The sample table shows 300,000 to 450,000 distinct CDR3 sequences, and about a sixth are seen once. The top ten constitute 2.4% of the sample.

Hyperthyroidism was defined as stable when no progression to ophthalmopathy occurred within 18 months of follow-up. The hyperthyroidism patients were 18 to 65 years old and newly diagnosed, with a disease duration of less than 2 months. Patients with other autoimmune diseases, uncontrolled infections, pregnancy or lactation were excluded from the study. Diagnosis was based on clinical symptoms, serum thyroxine, TRAb, thyroid ultrasound and orbital computed tomography. Ficoll-Paque density gradient centrifugation was used to isolate PBMCs from approximately 10 ml of fresh peripheral blood. Total RNA was extracted with Trizol reagent and quality-checked on an Agilent 2100 Bioanalyzer. Reading the germline V gene gives CDR1 MDHEN and CDR2 SYDVKM. Trimming takes 5 bases from V and 4 bases from J, and the germline ends sit 6 bases apart. From its cysteine to its phenylalanine, the CDR3 spans 11 amino acids. The sequence is cut down to CDR3 DNA, 33 bases in frame from base 1.

The clonotype originates from an adult woman with stable Graves' hyperthyroidism. The sequence joins TRBV28 to TRBJ2-7; the D gene is not confidently resolved. Sequencing used peripheral blood. The CDR3 reads as follows: CASSTYYEQYF. The nucleotides are TGTGCCAGCAGTACGTATTACGAGCAGTACTTC.